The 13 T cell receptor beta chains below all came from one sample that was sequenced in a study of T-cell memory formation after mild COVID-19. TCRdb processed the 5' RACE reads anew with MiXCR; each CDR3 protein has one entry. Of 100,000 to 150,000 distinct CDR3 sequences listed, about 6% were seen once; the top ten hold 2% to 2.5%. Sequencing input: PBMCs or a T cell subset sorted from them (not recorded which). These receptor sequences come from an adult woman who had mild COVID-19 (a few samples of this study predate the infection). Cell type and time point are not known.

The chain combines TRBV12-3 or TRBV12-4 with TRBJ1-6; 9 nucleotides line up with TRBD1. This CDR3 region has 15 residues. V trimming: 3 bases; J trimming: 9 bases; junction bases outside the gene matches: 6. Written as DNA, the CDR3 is TGTGCCAGCAGTTTGGACAGGGGAGGTGGTTCACCCCTCCACTTT. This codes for CASSLDRGGGSPLHF.

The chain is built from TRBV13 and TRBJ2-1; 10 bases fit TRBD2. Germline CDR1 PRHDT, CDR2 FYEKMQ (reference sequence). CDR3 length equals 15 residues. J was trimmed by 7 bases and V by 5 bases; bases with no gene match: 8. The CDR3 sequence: CASSLKLLAGNEQFF. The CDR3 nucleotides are TGTGCCAGCAGCCTAAAGCTACTAGCGGGGAATGAGCAGTTCTTC.

The CDR3: CASRVGQVNTGELFF. CDR3 bases: TGTGCCAGTAGGGTAGGGCAGGTCAACACCGGGGAGCTGTTTTTT. The chain has TRBV19 and TRBJ2-2; D is undetermined. This CDR3 contains 15 residues. Germline-derived CDR1 and CDR2 are LNHDA and SQIVND (reference sequence). Trimming removed 6 bases at V and 2 bases at J, with 13 bases between.

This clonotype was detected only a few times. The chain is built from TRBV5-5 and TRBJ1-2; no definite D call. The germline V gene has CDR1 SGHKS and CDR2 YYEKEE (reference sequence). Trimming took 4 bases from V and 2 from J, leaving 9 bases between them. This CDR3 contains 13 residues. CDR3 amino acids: CASSPGSNYGYTF. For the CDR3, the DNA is TGTGCCAGCAGCCCCGGCAGCAACTATGGCTACACCTTC.

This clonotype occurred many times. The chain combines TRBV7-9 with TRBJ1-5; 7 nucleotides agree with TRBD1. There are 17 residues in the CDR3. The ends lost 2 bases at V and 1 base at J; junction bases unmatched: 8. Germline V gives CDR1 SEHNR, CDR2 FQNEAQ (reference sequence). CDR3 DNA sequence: TGTGCCAGCAGCTTATCACAGGGGCTTTCAAGCAATCAGCCCCAGCATTTT. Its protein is CASSLSQGLSSNQPQHF.

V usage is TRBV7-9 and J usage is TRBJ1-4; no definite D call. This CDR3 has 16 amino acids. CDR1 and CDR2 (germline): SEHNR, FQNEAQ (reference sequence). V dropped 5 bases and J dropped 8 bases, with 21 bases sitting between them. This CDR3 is CASSPQTREKVEKLFF. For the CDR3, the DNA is TGTGCCAGCAGCCCCCAAACCCGGGAAAAAGTAGAAAAACTGTTTTTT.

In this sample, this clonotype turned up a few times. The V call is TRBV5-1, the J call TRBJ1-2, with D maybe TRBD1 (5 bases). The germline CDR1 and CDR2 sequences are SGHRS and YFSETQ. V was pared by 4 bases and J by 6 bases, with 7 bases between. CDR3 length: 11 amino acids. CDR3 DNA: TGCGCCAGCAGCGGGGGGAATGGCTACACCTTC. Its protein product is CASSGGNGYTF.

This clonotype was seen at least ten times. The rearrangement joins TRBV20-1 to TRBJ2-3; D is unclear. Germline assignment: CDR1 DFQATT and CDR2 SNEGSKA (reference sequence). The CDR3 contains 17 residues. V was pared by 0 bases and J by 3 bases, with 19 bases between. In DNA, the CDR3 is TGCAGTGCTAGAGATCCTCAACGTCCCCCTTTAACAGATACGCAGTATTTT. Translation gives CSARDPQRPPLTDTQYF.

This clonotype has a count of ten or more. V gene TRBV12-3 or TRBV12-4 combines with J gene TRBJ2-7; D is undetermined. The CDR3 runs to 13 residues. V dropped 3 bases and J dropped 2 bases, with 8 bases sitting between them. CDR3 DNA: TGTGCCAGCAGTTTGGAGAGACCCTACGAGCAGTACTTC. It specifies CASSLERPYEQYF.

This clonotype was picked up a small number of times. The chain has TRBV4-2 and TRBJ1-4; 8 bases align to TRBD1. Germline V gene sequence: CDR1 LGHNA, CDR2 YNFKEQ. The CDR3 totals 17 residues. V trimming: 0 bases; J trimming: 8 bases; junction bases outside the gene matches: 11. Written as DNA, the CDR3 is TGTGCCAGCAGCCAAGATCGGAGTGGACAGGGAGGAGAAAAACTGTTTTTT. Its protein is CASSQDRSGQGGEKLFF.

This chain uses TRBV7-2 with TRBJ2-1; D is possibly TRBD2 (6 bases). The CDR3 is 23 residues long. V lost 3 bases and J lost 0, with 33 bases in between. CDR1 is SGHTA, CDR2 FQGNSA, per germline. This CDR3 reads CASSFPSSEGRRAKRVSYNEQFF. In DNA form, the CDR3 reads TGTGCCAGCAGCTTTCCATCCTCCGAGGGAAGGAGGGCCAAACGAGTCTCCTACAATGAGCAGTTCTTC.

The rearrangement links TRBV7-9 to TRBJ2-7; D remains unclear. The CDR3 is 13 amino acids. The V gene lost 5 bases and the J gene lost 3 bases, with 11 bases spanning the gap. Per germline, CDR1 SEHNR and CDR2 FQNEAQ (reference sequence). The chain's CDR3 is CASSLRTHYEQYF. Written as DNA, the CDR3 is TGTGCCAGCAGCCTTAGGACCCACTACGAGCAGTACTTC.

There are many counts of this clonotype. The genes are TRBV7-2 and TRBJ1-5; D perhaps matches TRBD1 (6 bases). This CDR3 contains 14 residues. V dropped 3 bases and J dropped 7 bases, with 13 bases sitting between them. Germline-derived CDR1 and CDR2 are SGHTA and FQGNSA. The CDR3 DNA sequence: TGTGCCAGCAGCTTTACAGGGTCGGGGCAGCCCCAGCATTTT. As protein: CASSFTGSGQPQHF.